One T cell receptor beta chain is described in this entry. As yet, its antigen is unknown. The data derive from a study of chemoradiotherapy in HPV16-positive cancers. Profiling relied on immunoSEQ multiplex PCR, and the TCRdb table lists in-frame clones only, not all of them. This table holds thousands of clones, 75% to 90% found once. Regarding the study as a whole: Only a couple of HPV16-positive patients supplied the functional HPV-specificity definition.

V lost 2 bases and J 2 bases, leaving 11 bases between the germline ends. The length of the CDR3 is 15 residues. Germline CDR1 and CDR2: MRHNA and SNTAGT. V is TRBV6-4 and J is TRBJ2-3; tentative D call: TRBD2 (6 bases). This TCR was sampled from a human donor with HPV-associated anogenital cancer. The sample consisted of tumor tissue, taken from a patient who underwent chemoradiotherapy. The CDR3 DNA is TGTGCCAGCAGTGACGGCGGGGCCGCCACAGATACGCAGTATTTT. It codes for CASSDGGAATDTQYF.